This T cell receptor (beta chain) was recovered during a study of blood T cell repertoires in COVID-19. Study overall: Sample material is recorded as cDNA or gDNA derived from T cells, B-cell-depleted T cells, or PBMCs.

This clone was recorded once. Under the authors' procedure: How many nucleated cells were present was estimated from reference gene primer amplification. Here immunoSEQ multiplex PCR was the method, and the copy in TCRdb shows in-frame clones only, minus some. Clone size and the V and J calls come from that table; the DNA yielded D and trimming. This table has approximately 94,000 clones, around 84% appearing once. The germline CDR1 and CDR2 sequences are SGHRS and YFSETQ. This CDR3 region has 13 residues. With 4 bases clipped from V and 7 bases from J, the junction kept 5 bases outside the gene matches.

The chain links TRBV5-1 to TRBJ2-1; 7 nucleotides align to TRBD2. The clonotype was recovered from a man in his 60s with acute or convalescent COVID-19. Sequencing input: peripheral blood. The CDR3 loop reads CASSGGAGNEQFF. CDR3 DNA sequence: TGCGCCAGCAGCGGGGGAGCGGGGAATGAGCAGTTCTTC.